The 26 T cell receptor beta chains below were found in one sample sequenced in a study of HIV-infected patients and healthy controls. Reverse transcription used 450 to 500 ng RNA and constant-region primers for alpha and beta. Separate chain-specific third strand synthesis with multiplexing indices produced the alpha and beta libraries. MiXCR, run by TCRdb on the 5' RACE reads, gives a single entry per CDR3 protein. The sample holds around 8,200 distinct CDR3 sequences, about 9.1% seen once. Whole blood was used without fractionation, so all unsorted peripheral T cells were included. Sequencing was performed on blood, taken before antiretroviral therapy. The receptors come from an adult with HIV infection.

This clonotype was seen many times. The CDR3 here is CASSSRDRGNTGELFF. The DNA of the CDR3 is TGTGCCAGCAGCTCCCGGGACAGGGGTAACACCGGGGAGCTGTTTTTT. This chain uses TRBV7-9 with TRBJ2-2, with 10 bases identical to TRBD1. The CDR3 has 16 amino acids. The V gene's germline CDR1 is SEHNR and CDR2 FQNEAQ (reference sequence). The V gene end was trimmed by 4 bases and the J gene end by 2 bases; junction bases not matched to a gene: 4. Filled out from reference TRBV7-9 and TRBJ2-2, the complete variable domain reads DTGVSQNPRHKITKRGQNVTFRCDPISEHNRLYWYRQTLGQGPEFLTYFQNEAQLEKSRLLSDRFSAERPKGSFSTLEIQRTEQGDSAMYLCASSSRDRGNTGELFFGEGSRLTVL.

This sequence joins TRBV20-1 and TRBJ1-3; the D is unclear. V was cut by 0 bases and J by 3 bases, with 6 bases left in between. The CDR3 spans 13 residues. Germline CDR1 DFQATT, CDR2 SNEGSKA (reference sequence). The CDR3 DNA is TGCAGTGCTAGAGAGGCGCTTGGAAACACCATATATTTT. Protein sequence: CSAREALGNTIYF.

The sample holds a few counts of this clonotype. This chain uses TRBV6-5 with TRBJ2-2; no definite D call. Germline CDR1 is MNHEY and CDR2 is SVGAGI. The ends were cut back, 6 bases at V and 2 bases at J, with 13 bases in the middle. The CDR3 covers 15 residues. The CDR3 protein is CASSSRTGNTGELFF. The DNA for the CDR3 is TGTGCCAGCAGCTCAAGGACGGGCAACACCGGGGAGCTGTTTTTT.

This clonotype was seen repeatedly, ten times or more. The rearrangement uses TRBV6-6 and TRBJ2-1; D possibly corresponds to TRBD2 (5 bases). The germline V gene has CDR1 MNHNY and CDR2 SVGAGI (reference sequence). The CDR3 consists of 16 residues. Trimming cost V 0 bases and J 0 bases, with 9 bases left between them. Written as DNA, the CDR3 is TGTGCCAGCAGTTACTCGAGGGCGGGCTCCTACAATGAGCAGTTCTTC. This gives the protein CASSYSRAGSYNEQFF.

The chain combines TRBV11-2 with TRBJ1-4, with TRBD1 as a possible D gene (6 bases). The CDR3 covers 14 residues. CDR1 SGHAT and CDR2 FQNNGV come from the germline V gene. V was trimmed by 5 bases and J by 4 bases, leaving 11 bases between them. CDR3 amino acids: CASSHRAGNEKLFF. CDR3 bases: TGTGCCAGCAGCCACAGGGCGGGTAATGAAAAACTGTTTTTT.

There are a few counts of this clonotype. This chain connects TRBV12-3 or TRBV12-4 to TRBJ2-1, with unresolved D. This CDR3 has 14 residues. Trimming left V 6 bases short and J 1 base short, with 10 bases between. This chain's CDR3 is CASSTSASYNEQFF. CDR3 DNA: TGTGCCAGCAGCACAAGCGCTTCCTACAATGAGCAGTTCTTC.

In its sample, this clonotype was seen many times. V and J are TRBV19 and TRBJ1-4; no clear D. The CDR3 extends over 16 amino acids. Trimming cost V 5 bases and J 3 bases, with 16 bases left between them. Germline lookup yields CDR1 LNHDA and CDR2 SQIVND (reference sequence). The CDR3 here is CASSPQEATSNEKLFF. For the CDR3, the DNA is TGTGCCAGTAGTCCGCAGGAGGCGACCTCTAATGAAAAACTGTTTTTT.

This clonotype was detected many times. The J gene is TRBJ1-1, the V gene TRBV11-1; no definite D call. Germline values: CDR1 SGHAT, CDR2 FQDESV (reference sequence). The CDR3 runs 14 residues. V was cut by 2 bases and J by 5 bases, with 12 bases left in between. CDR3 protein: CASSLSGVRTEAFF. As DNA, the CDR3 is TGTGCCAGCAGCTTATCGGGAGTGCGAACTGAAGCTTTCTTT.

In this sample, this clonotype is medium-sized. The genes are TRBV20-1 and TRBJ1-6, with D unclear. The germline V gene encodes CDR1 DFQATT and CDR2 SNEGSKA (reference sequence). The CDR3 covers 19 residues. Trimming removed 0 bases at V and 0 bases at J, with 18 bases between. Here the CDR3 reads CSARDPQWDSSSYNSPLHF. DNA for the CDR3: TGCAGTGCTAGAGATCCTCAATGGGATTCTAGCTCCTATAATTCACCCCTCCACTTT.

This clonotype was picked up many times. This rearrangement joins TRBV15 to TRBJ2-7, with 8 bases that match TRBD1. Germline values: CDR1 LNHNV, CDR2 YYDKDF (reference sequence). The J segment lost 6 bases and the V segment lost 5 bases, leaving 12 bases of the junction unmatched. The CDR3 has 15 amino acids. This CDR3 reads CATSPPTQGGGEQYF. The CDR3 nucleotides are TGTGCCACCAGCCCTCCTACACAGGGGGGCGGCGAGCAGTACTTC. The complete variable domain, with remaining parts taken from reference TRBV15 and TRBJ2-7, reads DAMVIQNPRYQVTQFGKPVTLSCSQTLNHNVMYWYQQKSSQAPKLLFHYYDKDFNNEADTPDNFQSRRPNTSFCFLDIRSPGLGDTAMYLCATSPPTQGGGEQYFGPGTRLTVT.

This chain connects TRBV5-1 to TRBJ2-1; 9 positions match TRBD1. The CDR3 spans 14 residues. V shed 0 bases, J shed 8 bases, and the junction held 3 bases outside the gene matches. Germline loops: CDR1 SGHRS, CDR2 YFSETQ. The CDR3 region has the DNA TGCGCCAGCAGCTTGGTGGGGGACAGGGATGAGCAGTTCTTC. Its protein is CASSLVGDRDEQFF. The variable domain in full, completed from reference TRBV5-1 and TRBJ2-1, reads KAGVTQTPRYLIKTRGQQVTLSCSPISGHRSVSWYQQTPGQGLQFLFEYFSETQRNKGNFPGRFSGRQFSNSRSEMNVSTLELGDSALYLCASSLVGDRDEQFFGPGTRLTVL.

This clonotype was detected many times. CDR3 in DNA: TGTGCCAGCAGCTTAGCGCTGGAATCTGAAGCTTTCTTT. Its translation is CASSLALESEAFF. The rearrangement uses TRBV7-8 and TRBJ1-1; no clear D gene. CDR1 and CDR2 from the germline V gene are SGHVS and FQNEAQ. This CDR3 has 13 amino acids. The V end lost 0 bases, the J end lost 6 bases, and 8 bases lay between the germline ends.

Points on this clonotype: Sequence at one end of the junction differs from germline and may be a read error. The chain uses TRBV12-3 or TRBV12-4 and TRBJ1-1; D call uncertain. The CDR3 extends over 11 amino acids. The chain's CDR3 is CASSLSVWVNF. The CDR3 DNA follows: TGTGCCAGCAGTTTAAGTGTCTGGGTAAACTTT.

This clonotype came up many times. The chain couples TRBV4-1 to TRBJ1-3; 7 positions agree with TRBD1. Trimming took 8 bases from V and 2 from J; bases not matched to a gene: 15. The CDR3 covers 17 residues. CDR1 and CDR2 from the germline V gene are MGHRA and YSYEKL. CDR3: CASGSSGRGQAGNTIYF. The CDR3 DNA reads TGCGCCAGCGGGTCTAGCGGAAGGGGGCAGGCTGGAAACACCATATATTTT.

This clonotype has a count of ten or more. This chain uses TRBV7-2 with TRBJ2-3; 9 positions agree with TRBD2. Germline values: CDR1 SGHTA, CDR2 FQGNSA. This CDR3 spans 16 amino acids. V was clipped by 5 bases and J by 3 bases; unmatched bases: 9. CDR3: CASSLGAGGPTDTQYF. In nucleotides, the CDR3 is TGTGCCAGCAGCCTAGGGGCGGGAGGGCCTACAGATACGCAGTATTTT.

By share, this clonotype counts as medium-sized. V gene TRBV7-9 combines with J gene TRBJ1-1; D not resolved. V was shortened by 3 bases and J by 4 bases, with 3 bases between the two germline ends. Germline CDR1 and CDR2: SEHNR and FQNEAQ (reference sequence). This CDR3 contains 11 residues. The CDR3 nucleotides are TGTGCCAGCAGCTTGGGCACTGAAGCTTTCTTT. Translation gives CASSLGTEAFF.

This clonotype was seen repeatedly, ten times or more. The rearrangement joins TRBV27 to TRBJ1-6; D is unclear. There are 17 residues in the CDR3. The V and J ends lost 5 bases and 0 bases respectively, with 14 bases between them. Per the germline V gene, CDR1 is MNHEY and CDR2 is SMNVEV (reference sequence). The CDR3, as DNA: TGTGCCAGCAGTCCTTCCAAAGCGAGCTCCTATAATTCACCCCTCCACTTT. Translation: CASSPSKASSYNSPLHF.

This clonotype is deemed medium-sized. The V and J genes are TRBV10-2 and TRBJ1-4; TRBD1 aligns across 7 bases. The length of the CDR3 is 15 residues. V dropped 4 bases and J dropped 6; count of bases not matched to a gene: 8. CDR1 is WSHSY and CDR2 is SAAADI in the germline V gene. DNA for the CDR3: TGCGCCAGCAGTGTAACAGGGGAGGTTTATGAAAAACTGTTTTTT. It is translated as CASSVTGEVYEKLFF.

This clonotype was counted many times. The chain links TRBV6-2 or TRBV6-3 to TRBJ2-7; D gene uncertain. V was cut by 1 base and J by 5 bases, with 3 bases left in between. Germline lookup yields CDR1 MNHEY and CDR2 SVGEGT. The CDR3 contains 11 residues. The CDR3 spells CASSYLDEQYF. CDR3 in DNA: TGTGCCAGCAGTTACTTGGACGAGCAGTACTTC.

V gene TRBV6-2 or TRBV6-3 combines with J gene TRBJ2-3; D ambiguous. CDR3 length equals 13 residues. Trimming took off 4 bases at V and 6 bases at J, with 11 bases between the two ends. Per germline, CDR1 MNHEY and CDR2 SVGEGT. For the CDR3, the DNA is TGTGCCAGCAGTTCGAGCCTAGTCGATACGCAGTATTTT. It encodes CASSSSLVDTQYF.

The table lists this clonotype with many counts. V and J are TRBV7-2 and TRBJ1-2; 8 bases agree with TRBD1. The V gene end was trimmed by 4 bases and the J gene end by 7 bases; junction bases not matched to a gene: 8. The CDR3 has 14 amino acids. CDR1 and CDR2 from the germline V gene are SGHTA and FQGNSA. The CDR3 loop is CASSSTGGLVGYTF. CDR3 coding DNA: TGTGCCAGCAGCTCAACAGGGGGTCTTGTTGGCTACACCTTC.

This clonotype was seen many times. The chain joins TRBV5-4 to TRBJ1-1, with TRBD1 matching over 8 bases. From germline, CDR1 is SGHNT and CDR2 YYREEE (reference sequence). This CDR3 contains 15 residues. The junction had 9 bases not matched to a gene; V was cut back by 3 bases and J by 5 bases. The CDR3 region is CASSYPMQGATEAFF. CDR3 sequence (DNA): TGTGCCAGCAGCTACCCCATGCAGGGGGCTACTGAAGCTTTCTTT. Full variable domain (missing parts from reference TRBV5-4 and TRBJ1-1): ETGVTQSPTHLIKTRGQQVTLRCSSQSGHNTVSWYQQALGQGPQFIFQYYREEENGRGNFPPRFSGLQFPNYSSELNVNALELDDSALYLCASSYPMQGATEAFFGQGTRLTVV.

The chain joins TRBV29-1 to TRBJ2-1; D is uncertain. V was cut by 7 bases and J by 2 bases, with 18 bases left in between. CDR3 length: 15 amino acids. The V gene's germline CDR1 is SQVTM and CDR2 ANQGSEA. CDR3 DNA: TGCAGCGCCCCCAAAGGGATTAGCCCCTACAATGAGCAGTTCTTC. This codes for CSAPKGISPYNEQFF.

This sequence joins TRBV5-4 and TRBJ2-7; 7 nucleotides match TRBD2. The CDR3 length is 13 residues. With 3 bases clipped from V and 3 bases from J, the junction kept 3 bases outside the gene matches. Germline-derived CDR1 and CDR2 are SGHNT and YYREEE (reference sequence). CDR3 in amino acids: CASSSGLSYEQYF. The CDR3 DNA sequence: TGTGCCAGCAGCTCGGGACTAAGCTACGAGCAGTACTTC.

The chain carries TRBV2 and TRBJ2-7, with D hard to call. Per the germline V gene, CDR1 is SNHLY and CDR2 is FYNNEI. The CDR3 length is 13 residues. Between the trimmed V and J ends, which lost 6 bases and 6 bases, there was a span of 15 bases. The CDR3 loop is CASSQALWSEQYF. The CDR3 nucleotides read TGTGCCAGCAGCCAAGCCCTTTGGAGCGAGCAGTACTTC.

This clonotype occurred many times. The CDR3 loop reads CASSQFSNQPQHF. The DNA of the CDR3 is TGTGCCAGTAGTCAGTTTAGCAATCAGCCCCAGCATTTT. The gene calls are TRBV19 and TRBJ1-5; D gene unclear. V was trimmed by 5 bases and J by 0 bases, leaving 5 bases between them. Germline V gene lookup returns CDR1 LNHDA and CDR2 SQIVND (reference sequence). The CDR3 has 13 amino acids.